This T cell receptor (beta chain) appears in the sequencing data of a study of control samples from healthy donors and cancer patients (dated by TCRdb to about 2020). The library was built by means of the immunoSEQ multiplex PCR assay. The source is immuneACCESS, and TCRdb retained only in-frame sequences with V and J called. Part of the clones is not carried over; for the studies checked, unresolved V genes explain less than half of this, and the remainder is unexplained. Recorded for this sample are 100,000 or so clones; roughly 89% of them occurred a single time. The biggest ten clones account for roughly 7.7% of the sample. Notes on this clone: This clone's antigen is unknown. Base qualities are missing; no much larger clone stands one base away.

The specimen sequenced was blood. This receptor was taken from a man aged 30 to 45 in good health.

At the DNA level, the sequence is TGTGCCAGTAAACCGGGTAGCGGGGGTTATACGCAGTATTTT. The resulting protein is CASKPGSGGYTQYF. The sequence links TRBV19 to TRBJ2-3; 9 of the junction bases match TRBD2. Taken from cysteine to phenylalanine, the CDR3 has 14 residues. Only CDR3 DNA is held: 42 bases, read in frame from base 1. Trimming removed 7 bases from V and 7 bases from J; the gene matches leave 9 bases unexplained. As encoded in the germline V gene (reference sequence), CDR1 is LNHDA while CDR2 is SQIVND.